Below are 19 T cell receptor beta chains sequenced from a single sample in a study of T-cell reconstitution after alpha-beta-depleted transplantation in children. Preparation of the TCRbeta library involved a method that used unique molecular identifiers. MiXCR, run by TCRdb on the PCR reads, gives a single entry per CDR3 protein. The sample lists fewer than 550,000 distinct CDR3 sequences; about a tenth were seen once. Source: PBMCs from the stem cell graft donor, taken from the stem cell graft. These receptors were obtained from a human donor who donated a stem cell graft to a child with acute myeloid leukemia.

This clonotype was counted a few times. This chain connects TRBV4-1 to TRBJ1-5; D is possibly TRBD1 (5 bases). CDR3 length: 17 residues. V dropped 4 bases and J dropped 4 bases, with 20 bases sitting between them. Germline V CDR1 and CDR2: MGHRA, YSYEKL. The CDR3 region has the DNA TGCGCCAGCAGCCTCCGCAGAGATCCAGGGTGGAATCAGCCCCAGCATTTT. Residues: CASSLRRDPGWNQPQHF.

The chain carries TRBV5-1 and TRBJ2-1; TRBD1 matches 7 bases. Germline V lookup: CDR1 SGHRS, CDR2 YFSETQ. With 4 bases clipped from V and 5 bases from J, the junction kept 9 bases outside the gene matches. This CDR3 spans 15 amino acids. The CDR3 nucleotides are TGCGCCAGCAGCCTATCACAGGGGCTTCACAATGAGCAGTTCTTC. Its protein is CASSLSQGLHNEQFF.

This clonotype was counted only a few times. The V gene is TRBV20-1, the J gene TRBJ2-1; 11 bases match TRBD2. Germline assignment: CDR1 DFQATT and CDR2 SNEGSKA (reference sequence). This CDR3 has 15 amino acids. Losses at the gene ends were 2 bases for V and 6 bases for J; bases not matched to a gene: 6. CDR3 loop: CSARNPGLAANEQFF. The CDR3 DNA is TGCAGTGCTAGAAATCCGGGACTAGCGGCCAATGAGCAGTTCTTC.

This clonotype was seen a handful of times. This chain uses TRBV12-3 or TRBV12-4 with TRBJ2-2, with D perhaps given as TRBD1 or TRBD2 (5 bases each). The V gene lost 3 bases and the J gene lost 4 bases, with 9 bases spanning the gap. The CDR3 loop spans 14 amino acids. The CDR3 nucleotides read TGTGCCAGCAGTTTCGGGACCTTCACCGGGGAGCTGTTTTTT. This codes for CASSFGTFTGELFF.

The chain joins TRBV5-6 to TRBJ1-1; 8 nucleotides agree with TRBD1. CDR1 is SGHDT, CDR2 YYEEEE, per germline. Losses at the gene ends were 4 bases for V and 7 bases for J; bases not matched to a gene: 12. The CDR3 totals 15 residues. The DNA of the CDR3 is TGTGCCAGCAGCCCGAGACAGGGGAGCATAATTGAAGCTTTCTTT. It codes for CASSPRQGSIIEAFF.

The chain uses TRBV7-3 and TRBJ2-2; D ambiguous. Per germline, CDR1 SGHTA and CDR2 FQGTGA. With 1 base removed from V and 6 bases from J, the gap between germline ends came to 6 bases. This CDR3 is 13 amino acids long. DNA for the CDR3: TGTGCCAGCAGCTTAATGCCTTCCGGGGAGCTGTTTTTT. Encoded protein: CASSLMPSGELFF.

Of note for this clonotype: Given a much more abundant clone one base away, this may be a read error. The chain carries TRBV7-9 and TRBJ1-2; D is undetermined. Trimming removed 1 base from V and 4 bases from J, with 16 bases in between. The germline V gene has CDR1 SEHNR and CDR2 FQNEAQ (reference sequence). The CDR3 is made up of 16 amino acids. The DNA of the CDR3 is TGTGCCAGCAGCTTAGAATATCCGCACAGAATCTATGGCTACACCTTC. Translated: CASSLEYPHRIYGYTF. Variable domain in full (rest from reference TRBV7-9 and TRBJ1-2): DTGVSQNPRHKITKRGQNVTFRCDPISEHNRLYWYRQTLGQGPEFLTYFQNEAQLEKSRLLSDRFSAERPKGSFSTLEIQRTEQGDSAMYLCASSLEYPHRIYGYTFGSGTRLTVV.

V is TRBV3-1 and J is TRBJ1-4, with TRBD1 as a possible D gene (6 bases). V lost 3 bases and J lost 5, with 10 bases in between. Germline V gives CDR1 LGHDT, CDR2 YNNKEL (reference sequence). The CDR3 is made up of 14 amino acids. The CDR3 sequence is CASSQRQDNEKLFF. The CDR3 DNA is TGTGCCAGCAGCCAGAGACAGGACAATGAAAAACTGTTTTTT.

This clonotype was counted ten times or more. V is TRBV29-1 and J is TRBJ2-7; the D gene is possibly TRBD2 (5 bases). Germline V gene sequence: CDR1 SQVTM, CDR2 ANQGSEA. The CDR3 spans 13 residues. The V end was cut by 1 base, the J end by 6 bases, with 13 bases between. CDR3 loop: CSVEAGRLGEQYF. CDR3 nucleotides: TGCAGCGTTGAAGCGGGAAGGTTGGGCGAGCAGTACTTC.

This CDR3 reads CASSQARGREQYF. In DNA, the CDR3 is TGCGCCAGCAGCCAAGCCAGGGGGCGCGAGCAGTACTTC. The chain uses TRBV4-3 and TRBJ2-7; the match to TRBD1 covers 8 bases. Unmatched junction bases numbered 2, after V lost 1 base and J lost 6 bases. This CDR3 has 13 residues. Germline CDR1 and CDR2: LGHNA and YSLEER.

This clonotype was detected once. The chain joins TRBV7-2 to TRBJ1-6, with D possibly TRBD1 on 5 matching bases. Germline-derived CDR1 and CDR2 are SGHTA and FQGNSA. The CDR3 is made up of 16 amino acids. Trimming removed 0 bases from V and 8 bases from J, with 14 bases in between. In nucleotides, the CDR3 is TGTGCCAGCAGCTTAGCCCGGGGCCCTCGGGATTCACCCCTCCACTTT. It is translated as CASSLARGPRDSPLHF. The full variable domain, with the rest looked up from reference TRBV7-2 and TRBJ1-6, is GAGVSQSPSNKVTEKGKDVELRCDPISGHTALYWYRQSLGQGLEFLIYFQGNSAPDKSGLPSDRFSAERTGGSVSTLTIQRTQQEDSAVYLCASSLARGPRDSPLHFGNGTRLTVT.

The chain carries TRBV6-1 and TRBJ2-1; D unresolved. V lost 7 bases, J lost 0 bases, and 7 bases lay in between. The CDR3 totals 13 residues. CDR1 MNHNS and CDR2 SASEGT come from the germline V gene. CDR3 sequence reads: CASTGISYNEQFF. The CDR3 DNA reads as TGTGCCAGCACTGGGATCTCCTACAATGAGCAGTTCTTC.

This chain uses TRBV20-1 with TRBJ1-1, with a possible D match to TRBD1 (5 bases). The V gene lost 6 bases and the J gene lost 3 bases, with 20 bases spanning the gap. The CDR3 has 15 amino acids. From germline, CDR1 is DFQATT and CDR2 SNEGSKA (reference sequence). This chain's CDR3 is CSAGKVGLGDTEAFF. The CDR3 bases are TGCAGTGCCGGAAAAGTGGGACTCGGGGACACTGAAGCTTTCTTT.

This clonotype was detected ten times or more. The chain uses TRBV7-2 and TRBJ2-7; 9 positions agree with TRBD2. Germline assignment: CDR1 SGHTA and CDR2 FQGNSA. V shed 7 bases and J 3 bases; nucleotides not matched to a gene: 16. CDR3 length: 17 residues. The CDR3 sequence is CASTRTSLAGANYEQYF. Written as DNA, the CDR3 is TGTGCCAGCACCAGAACCTCTTTAGCGGGGGCAAACTACGAGCAGTACTTC.

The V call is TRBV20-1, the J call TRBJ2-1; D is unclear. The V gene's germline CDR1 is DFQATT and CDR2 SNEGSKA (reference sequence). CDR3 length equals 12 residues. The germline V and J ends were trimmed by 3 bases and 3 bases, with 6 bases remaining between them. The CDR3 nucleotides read TGCAGTGCTAGGGACCACTACAATGAGCAGTTCTTC. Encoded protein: CSARDHYNEQFF.

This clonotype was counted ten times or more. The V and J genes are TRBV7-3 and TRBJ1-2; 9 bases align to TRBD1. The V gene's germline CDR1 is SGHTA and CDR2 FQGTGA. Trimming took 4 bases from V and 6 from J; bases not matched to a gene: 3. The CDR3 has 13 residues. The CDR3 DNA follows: TGTGCCAGCAGCTACCGACAGGGGGATGGCTACACCTTC. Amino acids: CASSYRQGDGYTF.

The CDR3 sequence is CASSTGTGDGGYTF. CDR3 nucleotide sequence: TGTGCCAGCTCGACCGGGACAGGGGATGGTGGCTACACCTTC. The chain joins TRBV18 to TRBJ1-2, with 10 bases aligning to TRBD1. Trimming removed 6 bases from V and 7 bases from J; junction bases left unmatched: 8. This CDR3 has 14 residues. CDR1 and CDR2 from the germline V gene are KGHSH and LQKENI.

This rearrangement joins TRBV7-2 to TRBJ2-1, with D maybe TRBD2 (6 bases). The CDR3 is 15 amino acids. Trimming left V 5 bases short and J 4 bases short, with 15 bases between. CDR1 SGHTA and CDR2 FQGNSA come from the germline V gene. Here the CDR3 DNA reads TGTGCCAGCAGCCAACAATCGGGGGAGTACAATGAGCAGTTCTTC. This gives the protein CASSQQSGEYNEQFF. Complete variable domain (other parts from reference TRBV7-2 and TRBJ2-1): GAGVSQSPSNKVTEKGKDVELRCDPISGHTALYWYRQSLGQGLEFLIYFQGNSAPDKSGLPSDRFSAERTGGSVSTLTIQRTQQEDSAVYLCASSQQSGEYNEQFFGPGTRLTVL.

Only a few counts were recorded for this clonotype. CDR3 sequence: CASSSSRTTSGEQFF. In DNA, the CDR3 is TGTGCCAGCAGCTCGAGTCGGACCACTTCGGGCGAGCAGTTCTTC. The genes are TRBV7-8 and TRBJ2-1; D is unresolved. Trimming pared 4 bases from V and 10 bases from J, leaving 20 bases between. From germline, CDR1 is SGHVS and CDR2 FQNEAQ. The CDR3 contains 15 residues.